These T cell receptor beta chains were read from a single sample in a study of vaccination and CD4 T cells after COVID-19. The antigens for these receptors are not known. Using its own MiXCR run on the PCR reads, TCRdb lists one record per CDR3 protein. The table has over 8,500 distinct CDR3 sequences, 60% to 75% seen once. The sample consisted of CD4+ T cells from blood, cultured in vitro. These receptors were taken from a human donor in good health. Each CDR3 is given with its conserved first and last residue. The order of the fields is clone size, D gene, V gene, J gene, CDR3 DNA, CDR3 protein. D genes are given only for firm matches. Clone size is given for some rows only: seen once, a few or many times, or a class if the clone is expanded.

>.|TRBD1|TRBV27|TRBJ1-1
TGTGCCAGCAGTTATACAGGGGAGCGAGCTTTCTTT
CASSYTGERAFF
>.|.|TRBV5-1|TRBJ1-1
TGCGCCAGCAGCTCGACCAAGGACATCATGAACACTGAAGCTTTCTTT
CASSSTKDIMNTEAFF
>.|.|TRBV6-2/TRBV6-3|TRBJ2-7
TGTGCCAGCAGCGATTGGGAGCAGTACTTC
CASSDWEQYF
>.|.|TRBV6-1|TRBJ1-1
TGTGCCAGCAGTGACTTTAGAGCAACAGGTCTGGGGGCTTTCTTT
CASSDFRATGLGAFF
>.|.|TRBV29-1|TRBJ1-5
TGCAGCGTTGAAGATGCCCCCAATCAGCCCCAGCATTTT
CSVEDAPNQPQHF
>.|.|TRBV7-8|TRBJ1-5
TGTGCCAGCAGCTTAACCTCCCGGGGATCCAATCAGCCCCAGCATTTT
CASSLTSRGSNQPQHF
>once|.|TRBV2|TRBJ1-2
TGTGCCAGCGCGGTTCCAGGACCCTATGGCTACACCTTC
CASAVPGPYGYTF
>.|TRBD2|TRBV7-9|TRBJ2-7
TGTGCCAGCAGCCCTATAGCGGGAGCTACCTACGAGCAGTACTTC
CASSPIAGATYEQYF
>few|.|TRBV2|TRBJ2-5
TGTGCCAGCGGGGGCGGCTCGGTGGGGACCCAGTACTTC
CASGGGSVGTQYF
>.|TRBD2|TRBV7-2|TRBJ2-3
TGTGCCAGCAGCCACCCCTGGACTAGCGGCCGCCCGGTTAACACAGATACGCAGTATTTT
CASSHPWTSGRPVNTDTQYF
>few|.|TRBV2|TRBJ1-5
TGTGCCAGCAGTGAAGGGATCCTTCAGCCCCAGCATTTT
CASSEGILQPQHF
>few|.|TRBV6-5|TRBJ2-1
TGTGCCAGCAGTTACACCGTTGCTTCCTTATACAATGAGCAGTTCTTC
CASSYTVASLYNEQFF
>.|.|TRBV15|TRBJ1-1
TGTGCCACCAGCAGAGCTGCGAACACTGAAGCTTTCTTT
CATSRAANTEAFF
>once|TRBD2|TRBV20-1|TRBJ2-7
TGCAGTGCGGGTTTCCTTAGCGGGAGGGCCTCCTACGAGCAGTACTTC
CSAGFLSGRASYEQYF
>.|.|TRBV12-3/TRBV12-4|TRBJ2-1
TGTGCCAGCAGCCTCGGGGGTAGAGGGCAGTTCTTC
CASSLGGRGQFF
>.|.|TRBV29-1|TRBJ2-3
TGCAGCGTTCGGCGGGGTAGCACAGATACGCAGTATTTT
CSVRRGSTDTQYF
>.|.|TRBV5-1|TRBJ2-2
TGCGCCAGCAGCTCCGTTCTGCGGTCGAGGCCCGGGGAGCTGTTTTTT
CASSSVLRSRPGELFF
>.|.|TRBV10-3|TRBJ2-7
TGTGCCATCAGCTTCAGGGAGGTCTACGAGCAGTACTTC
CAISFREVYEQYF
>.|.|TRBV20-1|TRBJ2-2
TGCAGTGTAGTTGAGCCGAACACCGGGGAGCTGTTTTTT
CSVVEPNTGELFF
>.|TRBD1|TRBV19|TRBJ1-5
TGTGCCAGTAGTATGAGACAGGGGCCAAATCAGCCCCAGCATTTT
CASSMRQGPNQPQHF
>few|.|TRBV10-3|TRBJ1-5
TGTGCCATCAGTGTCTTCCCGGGTCAGCCCCAGCATTTT
CAISVFPGQPQHF
>.|.|TRBV15|TRBJ1-1
TGTGCCACCAGCAGAGATTTAACAGGCTTCCGAGCTTTCTTT
CATSRDLTGFRAFF
>once|.|TRBV24-1|TRBJ1-5
TGTGCCACCAGTGATTGGAGCAATCAGCCCCAGCATTTT
CATSDWSNQPQHF
>.|.|TRBV7-2|TRBJ2-1
TGTGCCAGCAGCTTTCTGCGGGCCACCTACAATGAGCAGTTCTTC
CASSFLRATYNEQFF
>.|.|TRBV28|TRBJ2-1
TGTGCCAGCAGTTCATACCCATCAATGGGACCGATAACTAACAATGAGCAGTTCTTC
CASSSYPSMGPITNNEQFF
>.|.|TRBV6-1|TRBJ1-4
TGTGCCAGCAGACGGACGGTAGCAACTAATGAAAAACTGTTTTTT
CASRRTVATNEKLFF
>.|TRBD1|TRBV20-1|TRBJ2-5
TGCAGTGCTAGTGGATCGGGGACAGGGGACCAAGAGACCCAGTACTTC
CSASGSGTGDQETQYF
>.|.|TRBV20-1|TRBJ1-1
TGCAGTGCACGTAGGTCAGGAAACACTGAAGCTTTCTTT
CSARRSGNTEAFF
>few|TRBD2|TRBV5-4|TRBJ2-1
TGTGCCAGCAGCTTTTACGGGGGGGCCTACAATGAGCAGTTCTTC
CASSFYGGAYNEQFF